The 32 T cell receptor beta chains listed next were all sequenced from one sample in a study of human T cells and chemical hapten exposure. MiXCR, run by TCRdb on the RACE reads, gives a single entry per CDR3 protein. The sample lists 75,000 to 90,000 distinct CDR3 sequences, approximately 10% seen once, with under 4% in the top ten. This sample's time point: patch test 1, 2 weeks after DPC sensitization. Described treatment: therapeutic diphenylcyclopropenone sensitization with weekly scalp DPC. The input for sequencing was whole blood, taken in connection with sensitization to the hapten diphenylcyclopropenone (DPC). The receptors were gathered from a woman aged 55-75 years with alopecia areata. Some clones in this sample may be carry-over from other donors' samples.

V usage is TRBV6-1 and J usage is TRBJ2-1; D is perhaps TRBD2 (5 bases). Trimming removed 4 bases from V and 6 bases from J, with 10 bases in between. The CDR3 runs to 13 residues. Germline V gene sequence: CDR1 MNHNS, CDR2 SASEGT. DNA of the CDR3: TGTGCCAGCAGTGTCGGAGGTGGCAATGAGCAGTTCTTC. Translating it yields CASSVGGGNEQFF.

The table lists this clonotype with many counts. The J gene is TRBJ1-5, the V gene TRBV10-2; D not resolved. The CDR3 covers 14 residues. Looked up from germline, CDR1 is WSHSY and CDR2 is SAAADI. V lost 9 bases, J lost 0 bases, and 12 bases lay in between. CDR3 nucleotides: TGCGCCAGTTCGGACGGATATAGCAATCAGCCCCAGCATTTT. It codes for CASSDGYSNQPQHF.

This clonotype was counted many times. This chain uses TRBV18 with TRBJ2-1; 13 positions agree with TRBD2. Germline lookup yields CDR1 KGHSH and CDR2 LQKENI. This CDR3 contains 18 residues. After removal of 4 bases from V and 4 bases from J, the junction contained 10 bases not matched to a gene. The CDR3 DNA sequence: TGTGCCAGCTCACTTATTATTGGGACTAGCGGGATATACAATGAGCAGTTCTTC. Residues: CASSLIIGTSGIYNEQFF. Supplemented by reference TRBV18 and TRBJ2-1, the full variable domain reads NAGVMQNPRHLVRRRGQEARLRCSPMKGHSHVYWYRQLPEEGLKFMVYLQKENIIDESGMPKERFSAEFPKEGPSILRIQQVVRGDSAAYFCASSLIIGTSGIYNEQFFGPGTRLTVL.

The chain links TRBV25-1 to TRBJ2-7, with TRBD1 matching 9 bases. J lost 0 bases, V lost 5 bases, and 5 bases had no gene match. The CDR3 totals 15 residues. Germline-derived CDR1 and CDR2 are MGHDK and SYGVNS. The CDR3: CASSTRTGVSYEQYF. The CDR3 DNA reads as TGTGCCAGCAGTACCCGGACAGGGGTCTCCTACGAGCAGTACTTC.

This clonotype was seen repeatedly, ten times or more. The CDR3 loop is CASSPTIGDRGWTEAFF. Written as DNA, the CDR3 is TGCGCCAGCAGCCCAACGATCGGGGACAGGGGGTGGACTGAAGCTTTCTTT. The chain links TRBV4-1 to TRBJ1-1, with 11 bases matching TRBD1. J gave up 5 bases and V 4 bases, and 12 bases lay outside the gene matches. Germline V gene sequence: CDR1 MGHRA, CDR2 YSYEKL. This CDR3 has 17 residues.

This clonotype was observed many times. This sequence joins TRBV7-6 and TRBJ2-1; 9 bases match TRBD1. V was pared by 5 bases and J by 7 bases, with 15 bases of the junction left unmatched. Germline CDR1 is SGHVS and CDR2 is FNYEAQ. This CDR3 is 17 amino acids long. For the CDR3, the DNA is TGTGCCAGCAGCCCTACGTACGGGACAGGGCGTAAGAATGAGCAGTTCTTC. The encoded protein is CASSPTYGTGRKNEQFF.

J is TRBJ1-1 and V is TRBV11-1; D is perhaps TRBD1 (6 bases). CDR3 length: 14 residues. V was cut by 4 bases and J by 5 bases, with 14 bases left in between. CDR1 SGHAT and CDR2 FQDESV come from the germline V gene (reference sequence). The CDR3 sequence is CASSYRMGATEAFF. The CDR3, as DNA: TGTGCCAGCAGCTATCGAATGGGGGCGACTGAAGCTTTCTTT. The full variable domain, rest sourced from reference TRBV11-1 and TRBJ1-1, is EAEVAQSPRYKITEKSQAVAFWCDPISGHATLYWYRQILGQGPELLVQFQDESVVDDSQLPKDRFSAERLKGVDSTLKIQPAELGDSAMYLCASSYRMGATEAFFGQGTRLTVV.

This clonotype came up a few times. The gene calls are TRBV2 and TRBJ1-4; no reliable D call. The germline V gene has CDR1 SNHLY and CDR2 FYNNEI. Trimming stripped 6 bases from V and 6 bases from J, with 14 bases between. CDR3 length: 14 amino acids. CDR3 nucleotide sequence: TGTGCCAGCAGGGAGAGGGCGAAGGATGAAAAACTGTTTTTT. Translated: CASRERAKDEKLFF.

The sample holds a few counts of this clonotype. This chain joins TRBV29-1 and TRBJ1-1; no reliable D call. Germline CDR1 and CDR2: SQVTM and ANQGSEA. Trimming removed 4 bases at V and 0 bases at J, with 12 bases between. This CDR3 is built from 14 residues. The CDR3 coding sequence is TGCAGCGTTGTGGGTAGGGATATGAACACTGAAGCTTTCTTT. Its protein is CSVVGRDMNTEAFF.

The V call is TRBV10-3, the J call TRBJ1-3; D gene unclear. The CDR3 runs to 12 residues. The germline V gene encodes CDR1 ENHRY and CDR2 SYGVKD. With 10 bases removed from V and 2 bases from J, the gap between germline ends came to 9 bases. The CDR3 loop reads CATAYTGNTIYF. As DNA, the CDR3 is TGTGCCACCGCATACACTGGAAACACCATATATTTT.

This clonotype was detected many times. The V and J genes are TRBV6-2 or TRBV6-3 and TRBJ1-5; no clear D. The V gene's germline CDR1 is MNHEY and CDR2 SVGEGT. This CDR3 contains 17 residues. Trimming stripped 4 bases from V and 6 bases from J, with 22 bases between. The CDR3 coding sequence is TGTGCCAGCAGTTCTTCTACCCATGAAGGATTAGGTCAGCCCCAGCATTTT. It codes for CASSSSTHEGLGQPQHF.

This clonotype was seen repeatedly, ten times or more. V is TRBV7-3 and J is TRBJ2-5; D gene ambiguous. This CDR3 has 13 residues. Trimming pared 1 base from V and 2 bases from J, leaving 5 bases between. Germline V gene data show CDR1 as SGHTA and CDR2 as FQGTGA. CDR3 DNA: TGTGCCAGCAGCTTAAGCCGGCAAGAGACCCAGTACTTC. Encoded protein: CASSLSRQETQYF.

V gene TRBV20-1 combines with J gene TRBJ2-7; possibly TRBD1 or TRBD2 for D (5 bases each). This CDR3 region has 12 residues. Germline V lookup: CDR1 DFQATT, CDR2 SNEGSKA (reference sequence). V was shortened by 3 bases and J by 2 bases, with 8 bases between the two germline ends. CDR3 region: CSARPGPYEQYF. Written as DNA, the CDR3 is TGCAGTGCTAGGCCGGGACCCTACGAGCAGTACTTC.

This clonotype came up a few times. Written as DNA, the CDR3 is TGTGCCAGCAGAACCCGGGACAGGGAAAATGAAAAACTGTTTTTT. Its translation is CASRTRDRENEKLFF. This chain connects TRBV12-3 or TRBV12-4 to TRBJ1-4, with 9 bases fitting TRBD1. This CDR3 contains 15 residues. V shed 6 bases and J 5 bases; nucleotides not matched to a gene: 7.

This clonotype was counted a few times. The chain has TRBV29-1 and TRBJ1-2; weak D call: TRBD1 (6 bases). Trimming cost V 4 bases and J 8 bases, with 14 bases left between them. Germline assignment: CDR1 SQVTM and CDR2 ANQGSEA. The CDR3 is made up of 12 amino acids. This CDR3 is CSVVIEGGGYTF. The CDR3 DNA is TGCAGCGTTGTAATCGAAGGGGGAGGCTACACCTTC.

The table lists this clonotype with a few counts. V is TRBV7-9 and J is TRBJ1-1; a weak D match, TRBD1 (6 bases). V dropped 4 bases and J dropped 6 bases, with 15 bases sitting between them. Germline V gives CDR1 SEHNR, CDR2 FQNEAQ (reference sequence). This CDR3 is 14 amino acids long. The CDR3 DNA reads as TGTGCCAGCAGCTCGCTAGGGGGGGAAGCTGAAGCTTTCTTT. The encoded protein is CASSSLGGEAEAFF.

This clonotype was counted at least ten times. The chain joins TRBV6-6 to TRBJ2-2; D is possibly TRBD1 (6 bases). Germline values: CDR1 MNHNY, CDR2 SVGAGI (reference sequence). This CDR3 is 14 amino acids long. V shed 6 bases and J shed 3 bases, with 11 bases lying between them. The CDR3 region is CASRAGADTGELFF. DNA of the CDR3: TGTGCCAGCAGAGCAGGGGCGGACACCGGGGAGCTGTTTTTT.

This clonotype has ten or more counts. CDR3 nucleotides: TGCAGTGCAAATAACCCGGGACAGGGGATCAGCGAGCAGTACTTC. It encodes CSANNPGQGISEQYF. V is TRBV20-1 and J is TRBJ2-7, with TRBD1 identical over 10 bases. CDR3 size: 15 residues. Trimming took 6 bases from V and 6 from J; bases not matched to a gene: 14. CDR1 DFQATT and CDR2 SNEGSKA come from the germline V gene (reference sequence).

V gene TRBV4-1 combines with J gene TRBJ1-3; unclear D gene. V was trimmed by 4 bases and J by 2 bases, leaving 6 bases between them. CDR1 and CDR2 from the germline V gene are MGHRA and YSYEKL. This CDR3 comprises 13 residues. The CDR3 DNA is TGCGCCAGCAGCCTCCACGCTGGAAACACCATATATTTT. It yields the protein CASSLHAGNTIYF.

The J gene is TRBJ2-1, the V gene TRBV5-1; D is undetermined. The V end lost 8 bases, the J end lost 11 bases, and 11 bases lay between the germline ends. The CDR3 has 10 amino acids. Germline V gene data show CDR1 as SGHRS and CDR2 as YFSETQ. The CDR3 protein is CASSGLQQFF. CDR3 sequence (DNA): TGCGCCAGTTCGGGCCTACAGCAGTTCTTC.

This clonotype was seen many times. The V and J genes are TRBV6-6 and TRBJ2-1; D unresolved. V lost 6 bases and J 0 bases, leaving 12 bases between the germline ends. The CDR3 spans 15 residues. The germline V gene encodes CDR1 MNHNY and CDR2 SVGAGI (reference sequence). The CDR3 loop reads CASRFEVGSYNEQFF. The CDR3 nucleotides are TGTGCCAGCAGGTTCGAGGTGGGCTCCTACAATGAGCAGTTCTTC.

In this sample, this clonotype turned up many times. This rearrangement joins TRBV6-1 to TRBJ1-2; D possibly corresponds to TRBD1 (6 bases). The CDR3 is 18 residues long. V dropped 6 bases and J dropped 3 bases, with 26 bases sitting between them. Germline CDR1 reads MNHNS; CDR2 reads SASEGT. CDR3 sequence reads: CASSGPPRPGAIDYGYTF. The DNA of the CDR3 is TGTGCCAGCAGCGGCCCCCCGAGGCCGGGGGCGATTGACTATGGCTACACCTTC.

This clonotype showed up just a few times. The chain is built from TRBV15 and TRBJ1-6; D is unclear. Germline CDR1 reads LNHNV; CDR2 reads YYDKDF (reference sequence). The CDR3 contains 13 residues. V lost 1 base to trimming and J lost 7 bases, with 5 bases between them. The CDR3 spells CATSRGKNSPLHF. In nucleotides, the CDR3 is TGTGCCACCAGCAGAGGGAAGAATTCACCCCTCCACTTT.

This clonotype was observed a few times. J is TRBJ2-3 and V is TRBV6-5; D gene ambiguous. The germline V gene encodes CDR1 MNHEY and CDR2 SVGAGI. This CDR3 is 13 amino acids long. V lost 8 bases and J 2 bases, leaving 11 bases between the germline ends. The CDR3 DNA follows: TGTGCCAGCCTCAACGGGTTCACAGATACGCAGTATTTT. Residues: CASLNGFTDTQYF.

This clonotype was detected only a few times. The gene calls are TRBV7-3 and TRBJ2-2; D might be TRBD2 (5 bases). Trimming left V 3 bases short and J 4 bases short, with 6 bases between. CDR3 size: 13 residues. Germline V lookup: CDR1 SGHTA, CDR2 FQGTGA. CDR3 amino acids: CASSFGLTGELFF. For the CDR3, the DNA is TGTGCCAGCAGCTTTGGACTCACCGGGGAGCTGTTTTTT.

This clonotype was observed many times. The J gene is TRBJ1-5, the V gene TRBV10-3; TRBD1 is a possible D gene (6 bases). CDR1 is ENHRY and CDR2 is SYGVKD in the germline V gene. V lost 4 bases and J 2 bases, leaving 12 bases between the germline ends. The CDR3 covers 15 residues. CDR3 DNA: TGTGCCATCAGTGGGGACATCCGTGGCAATCAGCCCCAGCATTTT. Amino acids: CAISGDIRGNQPQHF.

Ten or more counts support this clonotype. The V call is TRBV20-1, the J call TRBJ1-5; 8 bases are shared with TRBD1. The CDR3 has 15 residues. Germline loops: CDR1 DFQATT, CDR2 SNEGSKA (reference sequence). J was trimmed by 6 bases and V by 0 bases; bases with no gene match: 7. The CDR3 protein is CSARDRRQGIQPQHF. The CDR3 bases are TGCAGTGCTAGAGATCGGAGACAGGGGATTCAGCCCCAGCATTTT.

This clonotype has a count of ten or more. The CDR3 is CASMLYDSGTDTQYF. In DNA form, the CDR3 reads TGCGCCAGCATGCTCTACGATTCGGGCACAGATACGCAGTATTTT. V usage is TRBV10-2 and J usage is TRBJ2-3; D call uncertain. Trimming left V 7 bases short and J 1 base short, with 15 bases between. CDR3 size: 15 residues. Germline assignment: CDR1 WSHSY and CDR2 SAAADI.

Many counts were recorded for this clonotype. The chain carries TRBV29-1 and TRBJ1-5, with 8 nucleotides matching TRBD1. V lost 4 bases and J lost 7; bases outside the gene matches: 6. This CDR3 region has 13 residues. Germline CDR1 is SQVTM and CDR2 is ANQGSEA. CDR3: CSVATGGDQPQHF. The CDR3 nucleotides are TGCAGCGTTGCCACAGGGGGGGACCAGCCCCAGCATTTT. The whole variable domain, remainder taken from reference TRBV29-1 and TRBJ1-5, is SAVISQKPSRDICQRGTSLTIQCQVDSQVTMMFWYRQQPGQSLTLIATANQGSEATYESGFVIDKFPISRPNLTFSTLTVSNMSPEDSSIYLCSVATGGDQPQHFGDGTRLSIL.

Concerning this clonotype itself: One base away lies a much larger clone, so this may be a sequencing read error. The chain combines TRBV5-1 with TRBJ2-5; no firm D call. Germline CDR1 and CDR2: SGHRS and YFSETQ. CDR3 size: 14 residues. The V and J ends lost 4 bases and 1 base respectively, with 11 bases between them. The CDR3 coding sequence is TGCGCCAGCAGCCTGTCGGATATCCAAGAGACCCAGTACTTC. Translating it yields CASSLSDIQETQYF.

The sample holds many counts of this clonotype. The CDR3 nucleotides are TGTGCCAGCAGCTTAGCGGTTACTAGCGGATTCTACAATGAGCAGTTCTTC. Protein sequence: CASSLAVTSGFYNEQFF. The V gene is TRBV7-2, the J gene TRBJ2-1; TRBD2 aligns across 8 bases. CDR3 size: 17 residues. CDR1 is SGHTA and CDR2 is FQGNSA in the germline V gene. V dropped 0 bases and J dropped 3; count of bases not matched to a gene: 7.

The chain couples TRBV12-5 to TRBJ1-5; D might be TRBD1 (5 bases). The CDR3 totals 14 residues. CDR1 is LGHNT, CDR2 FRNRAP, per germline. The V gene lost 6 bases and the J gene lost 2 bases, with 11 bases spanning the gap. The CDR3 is CASGSGRGNQPQHF. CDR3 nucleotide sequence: TGTGCTAGTGGCTCGGGACGTGGCAATCAGCCCCAGCATTTT.